One and the same sample provided the 8 T cell receptor beta chains below, sequenced in a study of blood T cell repertoires in COVID-19. Here immunoSEQ multiplex PCR was the method, and the copy in TCRdb shows in-frame clones only, minus some. This repertoire shows more than 85,000 clones, 70% to 90% found once; its top ten account for 4% to 5%. Sample: peripheral blood. These receptor sequences come from a human donor with COVID-19, enrolled during active disease. The donor label of this sample is uncertain.

J is TRBJ1-5 and V is TRBV27, with 7 bases lining up with TRBD1. V lost 4 bases to trimming and J lost 4 bases; unmatched junction nucleotides: 4. Germline assignment: CDR1 MNHEY and CDR2 SMNVEV (reference sequence). This CDR3 spans 14 amino acids. The CDR3: CASSWDSRNQPQHF. The CDR3 DNA is TGTGCCAGCAGTTGGGACAGCCGTAATCAGCCCCAGCATTTT.

The CDR3 DNA follows: TGCAGTGCTAGCCCCAGGGCCGAGCAGTACTTC. Translating gives CSASPRAEQYF. The chain uses TRBV20-1 and TRBJ2-7, with D tentatively TRBD1 (5 bases). The CDR3 is 11 amino acids. The germline V gene has CDR1 DFQATT and CDR2 SNEGSKA (reference sequence). Deletions cut 3 bases from V and 6 bases from J, with 9 bases between.

The gene calls are TRBV11-3 and TRBJ2-7, with no clear D. V dropped 4 bases and J dropped 4 bases, with 8 bases sitting between them. This CDR3 has 12 residues. Germline-derived CDR1 and CDR2 are SGHNT and YENEEA. The CDR3 sequence is CASSYGEYEQYF. The CDR3 DNA reads as TGTGCCAGCAGCTATGGAGAATACGAGCAGTACTTC.

V usage is TRBV9 and J usage is TRBJ2-1, with a weak D call TRBD1 (5 bases). Germline CDR1 is SGDLS and CDR2 is YYNGEE. Trimming removed 0 bases at V and 9 bases at J, with 28 bases between. The CDR3 length is 19 residues. The CDR3 loop is CASSVGTMVMNNWNSEQFF. Written as DNA, the CDR3 is TGTGCCAGCAGCGTAGGGACAATGGTGATGAACAATTGGAACAGTGAGCAGTTCTTC. Drawing the rest from reference TRBV9 and TRBJ2-1, the complete variable domain is DSGVTQTPKHLITATGQRVTLRCSPRSGDLSVYWYQQSLDQGLQFLIQYYNGEERAKGNILERFSAQQFPDLHSELNLSSLELGDSALYFCASSVGTMVMNNWNSEQFFGPGTRLTVL.

The sample holds one count of this clone. Other nucleotide sequences from this sample produce the same CDR3. The chain recombines TRBV5-4 with TRBJ2-5; the D gene is possibly TRBD1 (5 bases). Germline V gives CDR1 SGHNT, CDR2 YYREEE (reference sequence). CDR3 length: 14 residues. Trimming pared 2 bases from V and 1 base from J, leaving 9 bases between. CDR3 DNA sequence: TGTGCCAGCAGCTTAGGTAGGGGCCAAGAGACCCAGTACTTC. Encoded protein: CASSLGRGQETQYF.

The chain recombines TRBV5-1 with TRBJ2-1, with D possibly being TRBD1 (5 bases). Deletions cut 1 base from V and 15 bases from J, with 17 bases between. In germline, CDR1 is SGHRS, CDR2 YFSETQ. This CDR3 has 13 residues. The chain's CDR3 is CASSLTDTSPRFF. The CDR3 coding sequence is TGCGCCAGCAGCTTGACGGACACCTCCCCGAGGTTCTTC.

This chain joins TRBV28 and TRBJ2-7; no definite D call. The CDR3 has 12 amino acids. V lost 5 bases and J lost 3, with 8 bases in between. CDR1 is MDHEN and CDR2 is SYDVKM in the germline V gene. CDR3 sequence: CASSTTSYEQYF. As DNA, the CDR3 is TGTGCCAGCAGTACGACAAGCTACGAGCAGTACTTC.

The V call is TRBV7-9, the J call TRBJ1-2, with 7 bases aligning to TRBD1. The CDR3 is 15 residues long. Germline loops: CDR1 SEHNR, CDR2 FQNEAQ (reference sequence). V gave up 5 bases and J gave up 5 bases; unmatched junction bases: 11. The chain's CDR3 is CASSPRGTVGYGYTF. The CDR3 coding sequence is TGTGCCAGCAGCCCTCGAGGGACAGTGGGGTATGGCTACACCTTC.